Listed below are T cell receptor beta chains from one sample, sequenced in a study of Ad26.COV2.S vaccination and SARS-CoV-2 variants. Profiled with immunoSEQ multiplex PCR; TCRdb holds only in-frame clones, not every one. The top ten clones hold about 2.7% of a sample with around 450,000 clones, 75% to 90% of them seen once. This material consisted of peripheral blood, taken in a trial of Ad26.COV2.S vaccine versus placebo. These receptors were obtained from a person aged 18-65 years who received the Ad26.COV2.S COVID-19 vaccine or a placebo. Each CDR3 is given with its conserved first and last residue. The D gene is left open where the match is weak.

D gene: -
V gene: TRBV5-4
CDR3 protein: CASSFGASNTEAFF

D gene: TRBD1
V gene: TRBV25-1
CDR3 protein: CASSRTGGRSPLHF

D gene: -
V gene: TRBV11-3
CDR3 protein: CASSNPGWGTEAFF

D gene: -
V gene: TRBV7-2
CDR3 protein: CASSLAETYNEQFF

D gene: -
V gene: TRBV7-2
CDR3 protein: CASSLGGGGGEKLFF

D gene: -
V gene: TRBV10-1
CDR3 protein: CATLRPRAGANVLTF

D gene: TRBD2
V gene: TRBV7-6
CDR3 protein: CASSQTGTRNTGELFF

D gene: -
V gene: TRBV5-4
CDR3 protein: CASSQPVGSTGELFF

D gene: -
V gene: TRBV10-3
CDR3 protein: CAIRSGPDARLGYTF

D gene: TRBD1
V gene: TRBV7-9
CDR3 protein: CASSLVQGGTEAFF

D gene: TRBD1
V gene: TRBV29-1
CDR3 protein: CSVGDRSTYEQYF

D gene: -
V gene: TRBV6-5
CDR3 protein: CASRPGAGDNSPLHF

D gene: -
V gene: TRBV24-1
CDR3 protein: CATKDYRTDTQYF

D gene: TRBD1
V gene: TRBV19
CDR3 protein: CASWDRGHLGYTF

D gene: TRBD2
V gene: TRBV7-9
CDR3 protein: CASSSRGDQETQYF

D gene: -
V gene: TRBV3-1/TRBV3-2
CDR3 protein: CASSQQSPSSGGELFF

D gene: TRBD2
V gene: TRBV7-8
CDR3 protein: CASSTRDYDYNEQFF

D gene: TRBD2
V gene: TRBV7-2
CDR3 protein: CASSWPVAGLYTDTQYF

D gene: TRBD2
V gene: TRBV7-9
CDR3 protein: CASSLVAGGDTQYF

D gene: TRBD1
V gene: TRBV2
CDR3 protein: CASKVDRAGPYEQYF

D gene: -
V gene: TRBV7-8
CDR3 protein: CASSSRSNSPLHF

D gene: -
V gene: TRBV2
CDR3 protein: CASSPRGSNTEAFF

D gene: -
V gene: TRBV27
CDR3 protein: CASSLSWAGRLGQFF

D gene: -
V gene: TRBV5-1
CDR3 protein: CASSLDRNEQFF

D gene: -
V gene: TRBV20-1
CDR3 protein: CSASSGSMDGNTIYF

D gene: -
V gene: TRBV6-2/TRBV6-3
CDR3 protein: CASSYRTAYTKKHF

D gene: -
V gene: TRBV7-8
CDR3 protein: CASSLSELDQPQHF

D gene: -
V gene: TRBV7-9
CDR3 protein: CASRSSWTLAPNTEAFF

D gene: -
V gene: TRBV6-5
CDR3 protein: CASSFGTPSEAFF

D gene: TRBD2
V gene: TRBV4-3
CDR3 protein: CASSQEANSGGFTDTQYF

D gene: -
V gene: TRBV5-1
CDR3 protein: CASSLLGAAGNTIYF

D gene: -
V gene: TRBV5-1
CDR3 protein: CASSLAQGSYNEQFF

D gene: TRBD1
V gene: TRBV11-1
CDR3 protein: CASSLVTGDYGYTF

D gene: -
V gene: TRBV7-8
CDR3 protein: CASSLVAGVYNQPQHF

D gene: -
V gene: TRBV4-3
CDR3 protein: CASSQESASDGYTF

D gene: -
V gene: TRBV23-1
CDR3 protein: CASSQGDWGAYEQYF

D gene: -
V gene: TRBV11-1
CDR3 protein: CASSSSFTYEQYF

D gene: -
V gene: TRBV11-3
CDR3 protein: CASSLEVGETQYF

D gene: TRBD1
V gene: TRBV13
CDR3 protein: CASSLGQYSNQPQHF

D gene: -
V gene: TRBV3-1/TRBV3-2
CDR3 protein: CASSQNLPSGKGLAKNIQYF

D gene: TRBD1
V gene: TRBV2
CDR3 protein: CATHRDRGQPQHF

D gene: -
V gene: TRBV29-1
CDR3 protein: CSVEDRGLTYTQYF

D gene: -
V gene: TRBV5-1
CDR3 protein: CASSWGPGADTQYF

D gene: TRBD2
V gene: TRBV19
CDR3 protein: CASTRLAGVAYEQFF

D gene: -
V gene: TRBV28
CDR3 protein: CASSFLAWNTIYF

D gene: -
V gene: TRBV15
CDR3 protein: CATSSPPGAPLYNEQFF

D gene: TRBD1
V gene: TRBV5-1
CDR3 protein: CASSVDRGSRSPLHF

D gene: -
V gene: TRBV24-1
CDR3 protein: CATSDLVGEQETQYF

D gene: TRBD1
V gene: TRBV9
CDR3 protein: CASSAQGAGTNEKLFF

D gene: -
V gene: TRBV19
CDR3 protein: CASSSSSTGGYTF

D gene: TRBD2
V gene: TRBV24-1
CDR3 protein: CATSGAGGPGDTQYF

D gene: -
V gene: TRBV5-4
CDR3 protein: CASSLAGPADTQYF

D gene: -
V gene: TRBV15
CDR3 protein: CATSRDAGMNTEAFF

D gene: TRBD1
V gene: TRBV30
CDR3 protein: CAWSLGQGEKAFF

D gene: TRBD1
V gene: TRBV6-2/TRBV6-3
CDR3 protein: CASSWGDRRAYEQYF

D gene: -
V gene: TRBV10-2
CDR3 protein: CASSATTDTQYF

D gene: -
V gene: TRBV5-1
CDR3 protein: CASSLFDEQYF

D gene: -
V gene: TRBV6-5
CDR3 protein: CASSSSSAGANEQFF

D gene: -
V gene: TRBV4-2
CDR3 protein: CASSQVFGMVLEKLFF

D gene: -
V gene: TRBV2
CDR3 protein: CASSDETSSYEQYF